These 12 T cell receptor beta chains share one sample of origin, sequenced in a study of blood T cells in healthy people across ages. A J-beta primer mix and a sample-barcoded 5' primer were used in a second PCR of about 6 to 12 cycles. Each CDR3 protein is one row after TCRdb ran MiXCR on the 5' RACE reads. The profile covers around 1,600,000 distinct CDR3 sequences, with roughly 43% appearing a single time and about 4% taken by the ten largest. The sequencing sample was made of blood. The receptors come from a woman younger than 30 in good health.

This clonotype occurred a few times. This chain uses TRBV7-9 with TRBJ1-2; perhaps TRBD1 as D (5 bases). Trimming stripped 1 base from V and 3 bases from J, with 12 bases between. Germline V gene data show CDR1 as SEHNR and CDR2 as FQNEAQ (reference sequence). This CDR3 region has 15 residues. CDR3 protein: CASSLGPGDDYGYTF. In nucleotides, the CDR3 is TGTGCCAGCAGCTTAGGACCTGGGGACGACTATGGCTACACCTTC. Combining the CDR3 with reference TRBV7-9 and TRBJ1-2 gives the whole variable domain DTGVSQNPRHKITKRGQNVTFRCDPISEHNRLYWYRQTLGQGPEFLTYFQNEAQLEKSRLLSDRFSAERPKGSFSTLEIQRTEQGDSAMYLCASSLGPGDDYGYTFGSGTRLTVV.

This chain links TRBV9 with TRBJ2-7; 9 bases agree with TRBD2. From germline, CDR1 is SGDLS and CDR2 YYNGEE. The CDR3 covers 15 residues. With V trimmed by 5 bases and J by 7 bases, 13 bases remained unmatched. As DNA, the CDR3 is TGTGCCAGCAGTGGTCTAGCGGGGTTTTACAATGAGCAGTACTTC. This codes for CASSGLAGFYNEQYF. Drawing the rest from reference TRBV9 and TRBJ2-7, the complete variable domain is DSGVTQTPKHLITATGQRVTLRCSPRSGDLSVYWYQQSLDQGLQFLIQYYNGEERAKGNILERFSAQQFPDLHSELNLSSLELGDSALYFCASSGLAGFYNEQYFGPGTRLTVT.

The V and J genes are TRBV9 and TRBJ2-1, with 11 positions matching TRBD2. The CDR3 has 16 amino acids. The V gene's germline CDR1 is SGDLS and CDR2 YYNGEE. The J segment lost 0 bases and the V segment lost 4 bases, leaving 3 bases of the junction unmatched. The CDR3 reads CASSTTSGSSYNEQFF. The CDR3, as DNA: TGTGCCAGCAGCACCACTAGCGGGAGCTCCTACAATGAGCAGTTCTTC.

This clonotype was counted a few times. This sequence joins TRBV3-1 and TRBJ2-1; 8 nucleotides match TRBD1. Germline V gene sequence: CDR1 LGHDT, CDR2 YNNKEL (reference sequence). V was pared by 1 base and J by 4 bases, with 0 bases of the junction left unmatched. The CDR3 is made up of 14 amino acids. The CDR3 loop is CASSQGTGYNEQFF. CDR3 nucleotides: TGTGCCAGCAGCCAAGGGACAGGGTACAATGAGCAGTTCTTC.

This clonotype showed up just once. In DNA form, the CDR3 reads TGTGCCAGCAGTCCATATACGAGGGGGTTAAAGAATGAGCAGTACTTC. It specifies CASSPYTRGLKNEQYF. The chain has TRBV27 and TRBJ2-5; perhaps TRBD1 as D (6 bases). V was pared by 5 bases and J by 11 bases, with 27 bases between. This CDR3 has 16 residues. CDR1 and CDR2 (germline): MNHEY, SMNVEV (reference sequence).

J is TRBJ1-1 and V is TRBV7-9, with D unclear. CDR3 length equals 16 residues. V lost 5 bases and J 0 bases, leaving 16 bases between the germline ends. CDR1 is SEHNR and CDR2 is FQNEAQ in the germline V gene (reference sequence). In DNA form, the CDR3 reads TGTGCCAGCAGCCCCCTCCGGGCAGACATGAACACTGAAGCTTTCTTT. This codes for CASSPLRADMNTEAFF.

This clonotype occurred a few times. V and J are TRBV4-3 and TRBJ2-7; no reliable D call. CDR3 size: 14 residues. V lost 0 bases, J lost 2 bases, and 8 bases lay in between. Germline lookup yields CDR1 LGHNA and CDR2 YSLEER. This CDR3 is CASSQEISTYEQYF. The CDR3 region has the DNA TGCGCCAGCAGCCAAGAGATCTCCACCTACGAGCAGTACTTC.

The rearrangement links TRBV5-1 to TRBJ2-3; D not resolved. The germline V and J ends were trimmed by 0 bases and 3 bases, with 11 bases remaining between them. The CDR3 runs to 15 residues. CDR1 is SGHRS, CDR2 YFSETQ, per germline. The CDR3 coding sequence is TGCGCCAGCAGCTTGGCCCCAGGCTCAACAGATACGCAGTATTTT. It codes for CASSLAPGSTDTQYF.

This chain links TRBV6-5 with TRBJ2-5; D possibly corresponds to TRBD1 (6 bases). The CDR3 extends over 15 amino acids. Germline V lookup: CDR1 MNHEY, CDR2 SVGAGI. V was pared by 5 bases and J by 2 bases, with 15 bases between. The DNA for the CDR3 is TGTGCCAGCAGTACAGGGACACTTTGGCAAGAGACCCAGTACTTC. It codes for CASSTGTLWQETQYF.

A few counts support this clonotype. V gene TRBV6-6 combines with J gene TRBJ2-5, with D unclear. Germline values: CDR1 MNHNY, CDR2 SVGAGI (reference sequence). There are 15 residues in the CDR3. With 0 bases removed from V and 11 bases from J, the gap between germline ends came to 19 bases. The CDR3 loop reads CASSYSMEGWGEQYF. The CDR3 nucleotides read TGTGCCAGCAGTTACTCGATGGAAGGGTGGGGTGAGCAGTACTTC.

This clonotype was picked up a small number of times. CDR3 bases: TGTGCCAGCAGTGTACAGGGGGCGAGGTCTAATGAAAAACTGTTTTTT. It encodes CASSVQGARSNEKLFF. This sequence joins TRBV2 and TRBJ1-4, with 9 positions matching TRBD1. Germline CDR1 is SNHLY and CDR2 is FYNNEI. The junction had 6 bases not matched to a gene; V was cut back by 4 bases and J by 3 bases. This CDR3 region has 16 residues.

This chain links TRBV25-1 with TRBJ1-3, with D maybe TRBD1 (6 bases). V lost 6 bases to trimming and J lost 0 bases, with 9 bases between them. There are 14 residues in the CDR3. Germline-derived CDR1 and CDR2 are MGHDK and SYGVNS. The CDR3 sequence is CASRTGPSGNTIYF. As DNA, the CDR3 is TGTGCCAGCAGGACAGGCCCCTCTGGAAACACCATATATTTT.